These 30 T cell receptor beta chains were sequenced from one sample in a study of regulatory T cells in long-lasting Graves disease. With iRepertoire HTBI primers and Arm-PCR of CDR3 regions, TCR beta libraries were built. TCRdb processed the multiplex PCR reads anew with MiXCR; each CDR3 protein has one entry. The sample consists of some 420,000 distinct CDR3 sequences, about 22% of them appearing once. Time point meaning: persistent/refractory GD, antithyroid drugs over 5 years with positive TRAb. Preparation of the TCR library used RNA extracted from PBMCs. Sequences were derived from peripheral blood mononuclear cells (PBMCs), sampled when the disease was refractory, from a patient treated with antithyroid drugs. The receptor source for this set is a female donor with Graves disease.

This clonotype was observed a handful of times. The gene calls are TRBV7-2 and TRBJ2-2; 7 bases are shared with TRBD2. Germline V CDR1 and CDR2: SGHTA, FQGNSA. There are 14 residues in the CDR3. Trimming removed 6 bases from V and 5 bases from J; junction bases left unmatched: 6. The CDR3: CASRRAGPTGELFF. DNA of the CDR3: TGTGCCAGCAGGCGAGCGGGACCAACCGGGGAGCTGTTTTTT.

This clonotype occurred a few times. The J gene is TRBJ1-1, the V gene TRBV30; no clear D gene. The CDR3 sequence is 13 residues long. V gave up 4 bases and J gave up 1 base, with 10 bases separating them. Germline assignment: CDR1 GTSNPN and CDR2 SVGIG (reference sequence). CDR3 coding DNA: TGTGCCTGGACCCGAACGGCGAACACTGAAGCTTTCTTT. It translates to CAWTRTANTEAFF.

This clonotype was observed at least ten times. CDR3 nucleotides: TGCAGCGTTGGAAACCTAGCGGGATCTATGCCGGAGACCCAGTACTTC. It encodes CSVGNLAGSMPETQYF. This chain links TRBV29-1 with TRBJ2-5; 9 bases line up with TRBD2. Germline-derived CDR1 and CDR2 are SQVTM and ANQGSEA. The CDR3 length is 16 residues. V was clipped by 4 bases and J by 5 bases; unmatched bases: 14. Filled out from reference TRBV29-1 and TRBJ2-5, the complete variable domain reads SAVISQKPSRDICQRGTSLTIQCQVDSQVTMMFWYRQQPGQSLTLIATANQGSEATYESGFVIDKFPISRPNLTFSTLTVSNMSPEDSSIYLCSVGNLAGSMPETQYFGPGTRLLVL.

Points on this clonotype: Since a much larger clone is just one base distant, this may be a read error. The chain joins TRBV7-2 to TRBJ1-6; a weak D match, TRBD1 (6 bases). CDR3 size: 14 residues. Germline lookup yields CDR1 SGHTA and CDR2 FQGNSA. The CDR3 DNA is TGTGCCGGCAGCTTAGGGACATTTAATTCACCCCTCCACTTT. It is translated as CAGSLGTFNSPLHF.

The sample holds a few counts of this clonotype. DNA for the CDR3: TGCGCCAGCAGCTTGGAGGGATTGGACATTCAGTACTTC. Translated: CASSLEGLDIQYF. The chain uses TRBV5-1 and TRBJ2-4; unclear D gene. CDR1 is SGHRS and CDR2 is YFSETQ in the germline V gene. V lost 0 bases and J lost 8, with 9 bases in between. The CDR3 sequence is 13 residues long.

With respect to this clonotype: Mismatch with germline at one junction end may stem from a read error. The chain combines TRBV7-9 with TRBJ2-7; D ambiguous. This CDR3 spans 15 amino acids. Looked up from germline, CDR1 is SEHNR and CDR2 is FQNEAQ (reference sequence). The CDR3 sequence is CAGSLGPLSSYEQYF. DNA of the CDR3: TGTGCCGGCAGCTTAGGCCCCCTGAGCTCCTACGAGCAGTACTTC.

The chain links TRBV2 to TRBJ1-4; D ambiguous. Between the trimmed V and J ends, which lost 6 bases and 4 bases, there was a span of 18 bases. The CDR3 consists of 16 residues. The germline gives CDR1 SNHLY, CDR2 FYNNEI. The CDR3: CASRDDGRGNNEKLFF. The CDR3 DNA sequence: TGTGCCAGCAGAGATGATGGACGGGGAAATAATGAAAAACTGTTTTTT.

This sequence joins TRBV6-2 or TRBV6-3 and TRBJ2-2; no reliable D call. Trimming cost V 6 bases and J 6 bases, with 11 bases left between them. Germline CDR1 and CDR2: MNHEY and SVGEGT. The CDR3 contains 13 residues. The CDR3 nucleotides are TGTGCCAGCAGCCCCTACCTTGCCGGGGAGCTGTTTTTT. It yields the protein CASSPYLAGELFF.

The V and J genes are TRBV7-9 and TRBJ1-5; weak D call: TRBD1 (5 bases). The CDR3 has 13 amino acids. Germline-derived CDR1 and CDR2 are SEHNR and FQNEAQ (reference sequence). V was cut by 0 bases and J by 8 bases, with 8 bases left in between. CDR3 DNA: TGTGCCAGCAGCTTAGCGGGGGGAGAGCCCCAGCATTTT. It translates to CASSLAGGEPQHF. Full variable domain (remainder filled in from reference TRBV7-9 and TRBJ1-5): DTGVSQNPRHKITKRGQNVTFRCDPISEHNRLYWYRQTLGQGPEFLTYFQNEAQLEKSRLLSDRFSAERPKGSFSTLEIQRTEQGDSAMYLCASSLAGGEPQHFGDGTRLSIL.

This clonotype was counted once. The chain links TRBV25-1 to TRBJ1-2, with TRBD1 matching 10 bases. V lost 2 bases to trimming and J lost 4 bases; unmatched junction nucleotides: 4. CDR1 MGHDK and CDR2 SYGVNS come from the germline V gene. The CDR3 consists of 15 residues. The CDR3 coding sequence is TGTGCCAGCAGTGAAGGGGACAGGGGATTCTATGGCTACACCTTC. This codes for CASSEGDRGFYGYTF.

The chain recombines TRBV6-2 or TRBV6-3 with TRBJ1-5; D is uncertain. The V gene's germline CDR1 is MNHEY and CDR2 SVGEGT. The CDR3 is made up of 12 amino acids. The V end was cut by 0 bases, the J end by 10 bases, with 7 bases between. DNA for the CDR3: TGTGCCAGCAGTTACTCCCGGGCCCCCCAGCATTTT. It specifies CASSYSRAPQHF.

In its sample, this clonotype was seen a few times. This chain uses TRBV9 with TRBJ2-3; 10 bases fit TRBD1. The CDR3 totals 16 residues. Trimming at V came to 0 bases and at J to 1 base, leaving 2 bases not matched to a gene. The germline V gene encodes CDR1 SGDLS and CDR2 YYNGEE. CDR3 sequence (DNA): TGTGCCAGCAGCGTAGGAGGGACAGGGGGCACAGATACGCAGTATTTT. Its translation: CASSVGGTGGTDTQYF.

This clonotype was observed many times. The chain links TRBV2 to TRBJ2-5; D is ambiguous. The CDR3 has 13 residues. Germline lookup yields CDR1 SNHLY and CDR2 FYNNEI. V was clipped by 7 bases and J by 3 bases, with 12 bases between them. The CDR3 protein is CASTLGPEETQYF. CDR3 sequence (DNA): TGTGCCAGCACCCTCGGACCCGAAGAGACCCAGTACTTC. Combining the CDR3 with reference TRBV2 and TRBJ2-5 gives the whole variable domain EPEVTQTPSHQVTQMGQEVILRCVPISNHLYFYWYRQILGQKVEFLVSFYNNEISEKSEIFDDQFSVERPDGSNFTLKIRSTKLEDSAMYFCASTLGPEETQYFGPGTRLLVL.

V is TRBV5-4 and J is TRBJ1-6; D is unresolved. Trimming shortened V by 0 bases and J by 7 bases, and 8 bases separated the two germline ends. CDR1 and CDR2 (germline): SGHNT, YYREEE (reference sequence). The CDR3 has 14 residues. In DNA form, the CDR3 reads TGTGCCAGCAGCTTGGAGCACCAAAATTCACCCCTCCACTTT. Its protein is CASSLEHQNSPLHF.

The CDR3 is CASSDPGTGDYEQYF. The CDR3 DNA sequence: TGTGCCAGCAGTGATCCGGGGACAGGGGACTACGAGCAGTACTTC. V is TRBV12-3 or TRBV12-4 and J is TRBJ2-7; 10 bases fit TRBD1. The CDR3 has 15 residues. V lost 5 bases and J lost 3; bases outside the gene matches: 7.

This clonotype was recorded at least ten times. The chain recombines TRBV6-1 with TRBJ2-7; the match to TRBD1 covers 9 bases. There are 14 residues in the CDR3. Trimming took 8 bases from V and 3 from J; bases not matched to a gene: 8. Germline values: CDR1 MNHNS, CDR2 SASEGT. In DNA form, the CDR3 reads TGTGCCAGCGGGATGGGGACAGGGAACTACGAGCAGTACTTC. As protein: CASGMGTGNYEQYF.

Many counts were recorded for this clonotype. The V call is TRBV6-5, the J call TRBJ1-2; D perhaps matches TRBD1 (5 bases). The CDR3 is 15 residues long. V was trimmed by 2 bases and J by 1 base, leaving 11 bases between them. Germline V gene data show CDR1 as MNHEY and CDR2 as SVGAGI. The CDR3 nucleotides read TGTGCCAGCAGTTACCAGGGTGTAGTTAACTATGGCTACACCTTC. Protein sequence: CASSYQGVVNYGYTF.

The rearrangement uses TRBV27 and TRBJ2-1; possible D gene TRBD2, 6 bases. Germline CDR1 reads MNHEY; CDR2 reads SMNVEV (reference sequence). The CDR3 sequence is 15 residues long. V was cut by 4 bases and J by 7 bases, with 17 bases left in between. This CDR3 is CASSSYRGGGNEQFF. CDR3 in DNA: TGTGCCAGCAGTTCCTACCGGGGAGGTGGGAATGAGCAGTTCTTC.

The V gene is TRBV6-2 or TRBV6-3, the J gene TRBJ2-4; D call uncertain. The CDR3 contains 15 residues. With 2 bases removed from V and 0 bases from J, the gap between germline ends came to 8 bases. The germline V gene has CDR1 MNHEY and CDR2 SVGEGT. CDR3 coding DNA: TGTGCCAGCAGTTACCCAGGCTTAGCCAAAAACATTCAGTACTTC. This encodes CASSYPGLAKNIQYF.

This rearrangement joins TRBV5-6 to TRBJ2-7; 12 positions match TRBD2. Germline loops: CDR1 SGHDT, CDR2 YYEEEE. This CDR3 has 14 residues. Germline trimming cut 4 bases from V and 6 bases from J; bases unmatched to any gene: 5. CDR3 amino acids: CASSPMGLAGEQYF. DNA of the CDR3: TGTGCCAGCAGCCCGATGGGACTAGCGGGCGAGCAGTACTTC.

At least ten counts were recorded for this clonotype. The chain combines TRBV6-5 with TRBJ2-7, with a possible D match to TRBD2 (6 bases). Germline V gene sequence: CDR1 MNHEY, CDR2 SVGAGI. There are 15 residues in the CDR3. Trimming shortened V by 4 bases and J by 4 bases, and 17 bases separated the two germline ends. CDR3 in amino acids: CASSLRWDSGYEQYF. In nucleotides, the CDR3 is TGTGCCAGCAGTTTGAGATGGGACTCTGGATACGAGCAGTACTTC.

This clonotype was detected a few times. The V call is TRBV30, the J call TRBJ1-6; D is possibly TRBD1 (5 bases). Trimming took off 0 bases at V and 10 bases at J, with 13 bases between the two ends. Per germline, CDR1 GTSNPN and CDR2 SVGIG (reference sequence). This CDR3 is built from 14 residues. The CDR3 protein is CAWSVGGRGSPLHF. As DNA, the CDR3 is TGTGCCTGGAGTGTGGGGGGTCGGGGGTCACCCCTCCACTTT. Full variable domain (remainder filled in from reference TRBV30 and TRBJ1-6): SQTIHQWPATLVQPVGSPLSLECTVEGTSNPNLYWYRQAAGRGLQLLFYSVGIGQISSEVPQNLSASRPQDRQFILSSKKLLLSDSGFYLCAWSVGGRGSPLHFGNGTRLTVT.

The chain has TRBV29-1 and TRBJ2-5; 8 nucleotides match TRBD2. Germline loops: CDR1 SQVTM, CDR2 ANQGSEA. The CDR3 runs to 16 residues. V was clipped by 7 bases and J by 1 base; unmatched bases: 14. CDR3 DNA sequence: TGCAGCGGAGGTTATCAGCGGGGGACACTCCAAGAGACCCAGTACTTC. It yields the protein CSGGYQRGTLQETQYF.

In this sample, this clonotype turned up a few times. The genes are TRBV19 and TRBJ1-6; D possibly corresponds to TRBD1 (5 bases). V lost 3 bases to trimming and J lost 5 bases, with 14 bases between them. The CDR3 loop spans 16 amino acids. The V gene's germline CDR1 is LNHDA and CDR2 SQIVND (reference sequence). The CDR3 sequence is CASSILAGPNNSPLHF. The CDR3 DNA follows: TGTGCCAGTAGTATTCTTGCAGGGCCGAATAATTCACCCCTCCACTTT. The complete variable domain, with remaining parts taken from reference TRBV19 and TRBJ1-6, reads DGGITQSPKYLFRKEGQNVTLSCEQNLNHDAMYWYRQDPGQGLRLIYYSQIVNDFQKGDIAEGYSVSREKKESFPLTVTSAQKNPTAFYLCASSILAGPNNSPLHFGNGTRLTVT.

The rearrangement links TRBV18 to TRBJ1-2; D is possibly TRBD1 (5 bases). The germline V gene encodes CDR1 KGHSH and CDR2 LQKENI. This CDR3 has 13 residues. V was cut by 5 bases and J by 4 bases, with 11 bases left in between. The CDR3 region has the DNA TGTGCCAGCTCATCTGACAGCGCCTATGGCTACACCTTC. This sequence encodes CASSSDSAYGYTF.

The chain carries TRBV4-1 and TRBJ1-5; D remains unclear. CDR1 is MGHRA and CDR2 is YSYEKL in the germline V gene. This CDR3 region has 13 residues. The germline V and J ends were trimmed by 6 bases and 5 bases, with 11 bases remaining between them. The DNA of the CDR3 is TGCGCCAGCAGTAGGCCCTACGATCAGCCCCAGCATTTT. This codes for CASSRPYDQPQHF.

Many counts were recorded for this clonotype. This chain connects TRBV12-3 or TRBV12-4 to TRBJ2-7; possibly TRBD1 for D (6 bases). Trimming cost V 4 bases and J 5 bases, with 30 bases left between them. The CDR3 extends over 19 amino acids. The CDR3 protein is CASSWETGAEAGSFNEQYF. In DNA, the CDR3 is TGTGCCAGCAGTTGGGAGACAGGAGCGGAGGCTGGCTCTTTTAACGAGCAGTACTTC.

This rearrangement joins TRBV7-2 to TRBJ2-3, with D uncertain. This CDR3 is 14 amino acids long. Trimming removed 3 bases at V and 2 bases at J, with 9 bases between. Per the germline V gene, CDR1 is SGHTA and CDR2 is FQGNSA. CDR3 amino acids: CASSFAEVTDTQYF. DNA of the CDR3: TGTGCCAGCAGCTTCGCAGAAGTCACAGATACGCAGTATTTT.

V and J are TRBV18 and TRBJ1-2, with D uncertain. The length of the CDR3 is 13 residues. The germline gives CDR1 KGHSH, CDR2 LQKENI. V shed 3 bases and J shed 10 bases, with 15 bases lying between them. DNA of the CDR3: TGTGCCAGCTCACCGAAGGTCCAGAGCTCCTACACCTTC. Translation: CASSPKVQSSYTF.

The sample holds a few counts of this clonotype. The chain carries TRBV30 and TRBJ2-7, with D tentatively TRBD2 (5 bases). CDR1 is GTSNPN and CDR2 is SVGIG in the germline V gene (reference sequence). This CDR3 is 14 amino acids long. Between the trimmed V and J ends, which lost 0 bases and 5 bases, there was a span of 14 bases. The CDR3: CAWSVLGSMDEQYF. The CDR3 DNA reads TGTGCCTGGAGTGTACTAGGGTCCATGGACGAGCAGTACTTC.